In its sample, the clone carrying this TCR beta chain was seen many times. CDR1 is SGHDN, CDR2 FVKESK, per germline. V lost 1 base and J lost 7, with 18 bases in between. This CDR3 is 16 amino acids long. The data were obtained in a study of early T cells in non-severe SARS-CoV-2 infection. Each CDR3 protein is one row after TCRdb ran MiXCR on the 5' RACE reads. The sample includes some 59,000 distinct CDR3 sequences, around 9.3% seen only once; the top ten take roughly 4.8%. The sequencing sample was made of whole blood. The rearrangement uses TRBV14 and TRBJ2-3; D call uncertain. The sequence came from an adult who was a healthcare worker with PCR-confirmed SARS-CoV-2 infection or an uninfected control (not recorded which). CDR3 in DNA: TGTGCCAGCAGCCAAGGTCTGGGTTCCGTGTCCAATACGCAGTATTTT. This gives the protein CASSQGLGSVSNTQYF.